This T cell receptor (beta chain) was captured in a study of T-cell reconstitution after alpha-beta-depleted transplantation in children. The CDR3 has 15 amino acids. The germline gives CDR1 SGDLS, CDR2 YYNGEE. Trimming took off 0 bases at V and 2 bases at J, with 11 bases between the two ends. This clonotype was counted between two and nine times. A library of TCRbeta sequences, prepared with unique molecular identifiers, was generated. TCRdb itself ran the PCR reads through MiXCR, one entry per CDR3 protein. Of around 500,000 distinct CDR3 sequences listed, 12% were seen once; the top ten hold less than 6.5%.

This receptor was obtained from a human donor who donated a stem cell graft to a child with combined immunodeficiency. Sample: PBMCs from the stem cell graft donor, taken from the stem cell graft. This chain uses TRBV9 with TRBJ1-2, with D unresolved. Here the CDR3 reads CASSVVPNLNYGYTF. The CDR3 nucleotides read TGTGCCAGCAGCGTAGTTCCGAACTTAAACTATGGCTACACCTTC.